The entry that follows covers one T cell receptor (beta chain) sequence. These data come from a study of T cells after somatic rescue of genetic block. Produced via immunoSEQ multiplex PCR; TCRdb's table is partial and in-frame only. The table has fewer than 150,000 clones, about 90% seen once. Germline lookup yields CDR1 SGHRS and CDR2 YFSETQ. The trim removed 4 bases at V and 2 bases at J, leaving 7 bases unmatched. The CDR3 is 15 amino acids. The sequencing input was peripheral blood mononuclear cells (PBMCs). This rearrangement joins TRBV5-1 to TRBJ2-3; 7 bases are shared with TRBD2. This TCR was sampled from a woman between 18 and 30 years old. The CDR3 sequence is CASSSGTLVTDTQYF. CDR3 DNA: TGCGCCAGCAGCAGCGGGACTCTAGTCACAGATACGCAGTATTTT. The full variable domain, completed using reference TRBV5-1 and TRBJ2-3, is KAGVTQTPRYLIKTRGQQVTLSCSPISGHRSVSWYQQTPGQGLQFLFEYFSETQRNKGNFPGRFSGRQFSNSRSEMNVSTLELGDSALYLCASSSGTLVTDTQYFGPGTRLTVL.